The 26 T cell receptor beta chains given below trace back to one sample, sequenced in a study of breast tumors, draining lymph nodes, adjacent tissues. The lymph nodes were axillary draining lymph nodes from breast cancer patients. MiXCR, applied by TCRdb to the multiplex PCR reads, yields one record per CDR3 protein. Among around 140,000 distinct CDR3 sequences listed, over 25% were seen once. The sequenced material came from axillary lymph node tissue. Receptor source: a female donor with breast cancer. Some clones in this sample may be carry-over from other donors' samples.

The table lists this clonotype with many counts. This chain joins TRBV5-1 and TRBJ2-7, with 10 bases identical to TRBD2. Germline trimming cut 3 bases from V and 4 bases from J; bases unmatched to any gene: 7. This CDR3 has 15 residues. The germline CDR1 and CDR2 sequences are SGHRS and YFSETQ. CDR3 nucleotide sequence: TGCGCCAGCAGCTGGCTAGCGGGGGATAGTTACGAGCAGTACTTC. Its protein is CASSWLAGDSYEQYF.

This clonotype was detected ten times or more. The V call is TRBV4-1, the J call TRBJ2-1; D is possibly TRBD2 (6 bases). Germline V gene lookup returns CDR1 MGHRA and CDR2 YSYEKL. Between the trimmed V and J ends, which lost 2 bases and 9 bases, there was a span of 14 bases. The CDR3 is made up of 14 amino acids. CDR3 in DNA: TGCGCCAGCAGCCAATGGGAGGTACAAGGTGAGCAGTTCTTC. This sequence encodes CASSQWEVQGEQFF.

This clonotype was recorded at least ten times. The chain has TRBV3-1 and TRBJ2-7, with 7 nucleotides matching TRBD1. The V gene end was trimmed by 4 bases and the J gene end by 5 bases; junction bases not matched to a gene: 14. This CDR3 spans 16 amino acids. Germline V gene sequence: CDR1 LGHDT, CDR2 YNNKEL (reference sequence). CDR3 nucleotide sequence: TGTGCCAGCAGCCGAAGTCCGGGACAGCAAGGCAACGAGCAGTACTTC. Amino acids: CASSRSPGQQGNEQYF.

This clonotype was observed at least ten times. The gene calls are TRBV11-3 and TRBJ2-5, with TRBD1 matching 9 bases. V lost 4 bases to trimming and J lost 1 base; unmatched junction nucleotides: 4. The CDR3 loop spans 15 amino acids. Per germline, CDR1 SGHNT and CDR2 YENEEA. The CDR3 sequence: CASSSGQGSQETQYF. Here the CDR3 DNA reads TGTGCCAGCAGCTCAGGACAGGGGTCCCAAGAGACCCAGTACTTC.

The sample holds many counts of this clonotype. The chain has TRBV4-1 and TRBJ1-2, with TRBD1 matching over 9 bases. The ends lost 3 bases at V and 8 bases at J; junction bases unmatched: 10. The CDR3 length is 15 residues. CDR1 is MGHRA, CDR2 YSYEKL, per germline. The CDR3 protein is CASSHYPTGGRGYTF. The CDR3 region has the DNA TGCGCCAGCAGCCACTATCCTACAGGGGGCCGGGGCTACACCTTC.

This clonotype came up a few times. The DNA for the CDR3 is TGTGCCAGTAGTATTAGTAGGGACACTGAAGCTTTCTTT. Encoded protein: CASSISRDTEAFF. The chain is built from TRBV19 and TRBJ1-1; D not resolved. CDR1 and CDR2 (germline): LNHDA, SQIVND (reference sequence). The V gene lost 3 bases and the J gene lost 3 bases, with 8 bases spanning the gap. There are 13 residues in the CDR3.

This chain joins TRBV27 and TRBJ1-1; perhaps TRBD1 as D (6 bases). The V end lost 8 bases, the J end lost 7 bases, and 17 bases lay between the germline ends. CDR1 and CDR2 from the germline V gene are MNHEY and SMNVEV (reference sequence). CDR3 length: 13 residues. The CDR3 sequence: CASRAGEGGEAFF. CDR3 DNA: TGTGCCAGCCGAGCTGGGGAGGGGGGTGAAGCTTTCTTT.

Remarks on this clonotype: With a much larger clone just one base away, this may be a read error. The chain couples TRBV9 to TRBJ2-1, with D perhaps given as TRBD1 or TRBD2 (5 bases each). Looked up from germline, CDR1 is SGDLS and CDR2 is YYNGEE. The length of the CDR3 is 15 residues. The CDR3: CASSNPSTGLREPFF. The CDR3 region has the DNA TGTGCCAGCAGCAATCCTTCTACGGGGCTCCGCGAGCCGTTCTTC.

This CDR3 is CASSPHQPQHF. For the CDR3, the DNA is TGTGCCAGCAGTCCTCATCAGCCCCAGCATTTT. This sequence joins TRBV12-3 or TRBV12-4 and TRBJ1-5; D unresolved. The CDR3 covers 11 residues. V was clipped by 5 bases and J by 5 bases, with 4 bases between them.

This clonotype was detected many times. The genes are TRBV19 and TRBJ1-5, with D tentatively TRBD1 (6 bases). V lost 6 bases and J lost 3, with 12 bases in between. CDR3 size: 14 residues. Germline-derived CDR1 and CDR2 are LNHDA and SQIVND (reference sequence). The CDR3 reads CASSRGGNNQPQHF. As DNA, the CDR3 is TGTGCCAGTAGCCGAGGGGGAAACAATCAGCCCCAGCATTTT.

The chain uses TRBV19 and TRBJ1-6; no clear D gene. The CDR3 is 15 amino acids. Germline values: CDR1 LNHDA, CDR2 SQIVND (reference sequence). Trimming left V 0 bases short and J 4 bases short, with 7 bases between. CDR3 in amino acids: CASSIENGYNSPLHF. CDR3 nucleotide sequence: TGTGCCAGTAGTATAGAGAACGGTTATAATTCACCCCTCCACTTT.

The rearrangement joins TRBV6-5 to TRBJ1-4; TRBD1 is a possible D gene (5 bases). V lost 2 bases and J 7 bases, leaving 17 bases between the germline ends. The CDR3 is 16 residues long. The germline V gene encodes CDR1 MNHEY and CDR2 SVGAGI. For the CDR3, the DNA is TGTGCCAGCAGTTACGAGACAAAACCAAGGGGTGAAAAACTGTTTTTT. Translated: CASSYETKPRGEKLFF.

This clonotype came up a few times. The gene calls are TRBV2 and TRBJ1-1, with TRBD1 matching 9 bases. The ends lost 6 bases at V and 5 bases at J; junction bases unmatched: 4. Germline-derived CDR1 and CDR2 are SNHLY and FYNNEI. The CDR3 loop spans 13 amino acids. This chain's CDR3 is CASRGQGRTEAFF. The CDR3 region has the DNA TGTGCCAGCAGGGGACAGGGTAGGACTGAAGCTTTCTTT.

The table lists this clonotype with a few counts. The chain couples TRBV30 to TRBJ1-1; the D is unclear. V was trimmed by 2 bases and J by 8 bases, leaving 15 bases between them. This CDR3 spans 13 amino acids. Germline values: CDR1 GTSNPN, CDR2 SVGIG (reference sequence). Here the CDR3 DNA reads TGTGCCTGGAGTCGAATCGTTCTACAGGAAGCTTTCTTT. It codes for CAWSRIVLQEAFF.

Comment on this clonotype: The junction departs from the called germline gene at one end, perhaps through a read error. The V gene is TRBV5-1, the J gene TRBJ1-4; D is perhaps TRBD1 (5 bases). This CDR3 is 15 amino acids long. Germline V CDR1 and CDR2: SGHRS, YFSETQ. This CDR3 reads CVSKLGSGPEEKLFF. In DNA, the CDR3 is TGCGTCAGCAAGCTTGGGTCAGGGCCCGAGGAAAAGCTGTTTTTT. The whole variable domain, filled in from reference TRBV5-1 and TRBJ1-4, reads KAGVTQTPRYLIKTRGQQVTLSCSPISGHRSVSWYQQTPGQGLQFLFEYFSETQRNKGNFPGRFSGRQFSNSRSEMNVSTLELGDSALYLCVSKLGSGPEEKLFFGSGTQLSVL.

This clonotype was detected ten times or more. The chain recombines TRBV7-9 with TRBJ1-4; 7 positions agree with TRBD1. The CDR3 loop spans 15 amino acids. V lost 1 base to trimming and J lost 5 bases; unmatched junction nucleotides: 4. From germline, CDR1 is SEHNR and CDR2 FQNEAQ (reference sequence). The chain's CDR3 is CASSLGQGGNEKLFF. The CDR3 DNA reads as TGTGCCAGCAGCTTAGGACAGGGAGGAAATGAAAAACTGTTTTTT.

As for this clonotype: Given a much more abundant clone one base away, this may be a read error. The chain employs TRBV5-6 and TRBJ1-2; D unclear. This CDR3 contains 15 residues. Germline V gene data show CDR1 as SGHDT and CDR2 as YYEEEE. DNA of the CDR3: TGTGCCAGCAGCTTGGCCGTGGCTTTAGGATATGGCTGCACCTTC. The encoded protein is CASSLAVALGYGCTF.

This clonotype was seen at least ten times. V and J are TRBV7-6 and TRBJ1-2; 8 positions agree with TRBD1. V trimming: 4 bases; J trimming: 7 bases; junction bases outside the gene matches: 5. The CDR3 is 13 residues long. CDR1 is SGHVS, CDR2 FNYEAQ, per germline. CDR3 sequence reads: CASSSETGVGYTF. As DNA, the CDR3 is TGTGCCAGCAGCTCAGAGACAGGGGTTGGCTACACCTTC.

This clonotype came up many times. The chain links TRBV28 to TRBJ2-3; D could derive from TRBD1 or TRBD2 (5 bases each). This CDR3 contains 17 residues. Germline assignment: CDR1 MDHEN and CDR2 SYDVKM. V was clipped by 5 bases and J by 4 bases, with 22 bases between them. CDR3 sequence reads: CASSTDSWGIGADTQYF. DNA of the CDR3: TGTGCCAGCAGTACAGACAGTTGGGGGATCGGAGCAGATACGCAGTATTTT.

This clonotype was seen at least ten times. The rearrangement joins TRBV7-8 to TRBJ2-7, with a tentative D call TRBD1 (5 bases). The CDR3 is made up of 13 amino acids. Per germline, CDR1 SGHVS and CDR2 FQNEAQ. V gave up 0 bases and J gave up 6 bases, with 9 bases separating them. CDR3 in DNA: TGTGCCAGCAGCTTAGCATCCCAGGGCGAGCAGTACGTC. This gives the protein CASSLASQGEQYV.

This clonotype came up many times. The chain has TRBV5-1 and TRBJ2-1; 7 bases are shared with TRBD1. The V gene end was trimmed by 4 bases and the J gene end by 2 bases; junction bases not matched to a gene: 3. The CDR3 covers 14 residues. From germline, CDR1 is SGHRS and CDR2 YFSETQ. The DNA for the CDR3 is TGCGCCAGCAGCAAGGGACAGACCTACAATGAGCAGTTCTTC. It codes for CASSKGQTYNEQFF.

Comments on this clonotype: A read error may be the cause here, since a much bigger clone is one base away. This chain links TRBV6-5 with TRBJ2-7, with 7 bases identical to TRBD2. There are 12 residues in the CDR3. Germline lookup yields CDR1 MNHEY and CDR2 SVGAGI. The CDR3 protein is CAGSHWGGEQYF. The CDR3 DNA reads as TGTGCCGGCAGTCACTGGGGGGGCGAGCAGTACTTC.

This clonotype was observed at least ten times. The rearrangement uses TRBV9 and TRBJ2-1, with D possibly being TRBD2 (6 bases). In germline, CDR1 is SGDLS, CDR2 YYNGEE. The V and J ends lost 4 bases and 6 bases respectively, with 14 bases between them. The CDR3 is made up of 14 amino acids. CDR3 in DNA: TGTGCCAGCAGCCGGGACTCGGGTATCAATGAGCAGTTCTTC. Translated, it gives CASSRDSGINEQFF.

This clonotype was detected many times. The chain carries TRBV6-5 and TRBJ1-6; no clear D gene. CDR3 size: 15 residues. Germline CDR1 MNHEY, CDR2 SVGAGI. Trimming took off 3 bases at V and 7 bases at J, with 13 bases between the two ends. The CDR3 here is CASSYTGSRNSPLHF. The CDR3 DNA follows: TGTGCCAGCAGTTATACCGGGAGCCGCAATTCACCCCTCCACTTT.

This clonotype was counted many times. The chain recombines TRBV6-1 with TRBJ2-7, with D hard to call. The CDR3 is 14 amino acids. In germline, CDR1 is MNHNS, CDR2 SASEGT. Trimming pared 1 base from V and 5 bases from J, leaving 12 bases between. CDR3 DNA sequence: TGTGCCAGCAGTGAAGGTAGGGCGCGACACGAGCAGTACTTC. Protein: CASSEGRARHEQYF.

This clonotype was recorded at least ten times. V gene TRBV20-1 combines with J gene TRBJ1-6, with D perhaps TRBD1 (6 bases). Germline assignment: CDR1 DFQATT and CDR2 SNEGSKA (reference sequence). Trimming took 3 bases from V and 7 from J, leaving 13 bases between them. CDR3 size: 14 residues. This CDR3 reads CSASLQGGNSPLHF. CDR3 in DNA: TGCAGTGCTAGTCTACAGGGTGGGAATTCACCCCTCCACTTT.